This TCR beta chain was documented in a study of beta chain features in type 1 diabetes. Whole-study results and caveats: The study found moderately but significantly shorter TCRB CDR3s in all four CD4+ subsets of Type 1 diabetes patients. Insertions at VDJ junctions were less frequent in type 1 diabetes patients. These patients also deleted more nucleotides at the same junctions.

Since all of the isolated RNA was reverse transcribed, expressed TCRB transcripts were what got sequenced. Measured with immunoSEQ multiplex PCR; TCRdb has only the in-frame clones, and not every one. The sample includes about 650,000 clones, about an eighth seen only once; the top ten take around 0.12%. This clone was seen a handful of times. What it recognizes is unknown. In germline, CDR1 is SGHTA, CDR2 FQGNSA. The CDR3 has 18 residues. J lost 3 bases, V lost 1 base, and 7 bases had no gene match. This clonotype was obtained from a man in his thirties or forties with type 1 diabetes. Sequenced sample: naive CD4+ T cells from blood. V and J are TRBV7-2 and TRBJ2-6, with 9 bases identical to TRBD1. Here the CDR3 DNA reads TGTGCCAGCAGCTTAGTGGGACAGGGCCTTGGTGGGGCCAACGTCCTGACTTTC. Translation gives CASSLVGQGLGGANVLTF.